Each of the 5 T cell receptor beta chains below was sequenced from the same sample in a study of control samples from healthy donors and cancer patients. Measured with immunoSEQ multiplex PCR; TCRdb has only the in-frame clones, and not every one. The sample has about 150,000 clones, around 86% seen once. The sequenced sample was blood. Source of these receptors: a man aged 25 to 45 in good health.

This clone was observed once. This chain uses TRBV21-1 with TRBJ1-2; the D call TRBD1 from the table was never checked on the DNA. TRBV21-1 is a documented pseudogene. The CDR3 is 17 residues long. The CDR3 DNA reads as TGTGCCAGCAGCAAAGACTTGATGGGACAGGGGGAGCAAGGCTACACCTTC. As protein: CASSKDLMGQGEQGYTF.

The chain is built from TRBV24-1 and TRBJ1-5, with 7 bases identical to TRBD1. The germline V gene has CDR1 KGHDR and CDR2 SFDVKD. J lost 4 bases, V lost 4 bases, and 3 bases had no gene match. The CDR3 sequence is 14 residues long. This chain's CDR3 is CATSDGTANQPQHF. The CDR3 DNA sequence: TGTGCCACCAGTGACGGGACAGCTAATCAGCCCCAGCATTTT.

This CDR3 reads CASSLEGRGGVNYGYTF. In DNA, the CDR3 is TGTGCCAGCAGTCTAGAGGGTAGGGGGGGTGTTAACTATGGCTACACCTTC. This sequence joins TRBV6-6 and TRBJ1-2; TRBD1 is a possible D gene (6 bases). The CDR3 sequence is 17 residues long. Germline assignment: CDR1 MNHNY and CDR2 SVGAGI (reference sequence). V dropped 5 bases and J dropped 1 base, with 20 bases sitting between them.

This chain links TRBV3-1 (or the pseudogene TRBV3-2) with TRBJ1-2, with D tentatively TRBD1 (5 bases). Germline V gene lookup returns CDR1 LGHDT and CDR2 YNNKEL (reference sequence). CDR3 length equals 14 residues. Trimming removed 4 bases from V and 2 bases from J, with 11 bases in between. This chain's CDR3 is CASSPSDSNYGYTF. The CDR3 nucleotides are TGTGCCAGCAGCCCGTCCGACAGCAACTATGGCTACACCTTC.

This chain uses TRBV19 with TRBJ2-1; TRBD2 aligns across 9 bases. The CDR3 spans 14 residues. V dropped 6 bases and J dropped 7; count of bases not matched to a gene: 7. Germline V CDR1 and CDR2: LNHDA, SQIVND (reference sequence). The CDR3 protein is CASRFSGGRNEQFF. CDR3 coding DNA: TGTGCCAGTAGGTTCAGCGGGGGGCGAAATGAGCAGTTCTTC.